What follows is one T cell receptor beta chain and its context. Method: immunoSEQ multiplex PCR; TCRdb's copy keeps in-frame clones and lacks some. This sample has 2 million to 2.5 million clones; over 90% occur once, and the top ten carry approximately 0.4%. The data belong to a study of shared clonotypes between healthy human individuals. Sequencing was performed on naive CD4+ T cells from PBMCs. This sample's subset: CD45RA+ positively selected. The receptor was isolated from a man younger than 30 in good health. Some clones in this sample may be carry-over from other donors' samples.

The CDR3 sequence is CASSPGQPSPQHF. The CDR3 DNA follows: TGTGCCAGCAGTCCGGGACAGCCCTCGCCCCAGCATTTT. This sequence joins TRBV2 and TRBJ1-5, with 7 bases identical to TRBD1. The junction had 7 bases not matched to a gene; V was cut back by 5 bases and J by 9 bases. The germline V gene encodes CDR1 SNHLY and CDR2 FYNNEI. The CDR3 spans 13 residues.